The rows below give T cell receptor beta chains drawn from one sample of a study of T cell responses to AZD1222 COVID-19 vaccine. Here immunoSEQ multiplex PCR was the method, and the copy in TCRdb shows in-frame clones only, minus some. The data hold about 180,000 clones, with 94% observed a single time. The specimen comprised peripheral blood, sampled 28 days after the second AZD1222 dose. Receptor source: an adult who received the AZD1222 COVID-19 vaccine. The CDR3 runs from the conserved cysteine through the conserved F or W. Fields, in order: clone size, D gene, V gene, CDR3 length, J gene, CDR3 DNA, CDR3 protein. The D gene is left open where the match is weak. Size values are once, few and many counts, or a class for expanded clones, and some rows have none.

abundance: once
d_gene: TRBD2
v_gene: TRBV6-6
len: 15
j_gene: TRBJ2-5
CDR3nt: TGTGCCAGCAGCTCCAGAGCGGGGGGGAAGGAGACCCAGTACTTC
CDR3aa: CASSSRAGGKETQYF

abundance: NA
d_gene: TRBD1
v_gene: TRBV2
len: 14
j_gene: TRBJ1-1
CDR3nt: TGTGCCACCTCGAAGGGACAGGGGAACACTGAAGCTTTCTTT
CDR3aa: CATSKGQGNTEAFF

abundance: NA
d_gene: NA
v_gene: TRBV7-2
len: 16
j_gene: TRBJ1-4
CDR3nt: TGTGCCAGCAGCTTAAGAGCGGGAGGGGCGAATGAAAAACTGTTTTTT
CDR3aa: CASSLRAGGANEKLFF

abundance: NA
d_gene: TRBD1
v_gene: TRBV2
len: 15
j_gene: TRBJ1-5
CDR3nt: TGTGCCAGCAATAAACAGGGGGCAGGCAATCAGCCCCAGCATTTT
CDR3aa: CASNKQGAGNQPQHF

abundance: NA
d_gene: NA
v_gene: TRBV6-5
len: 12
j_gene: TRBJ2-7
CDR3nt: TGTGCCAGCAGAGTATACTCCTACGAGCAGTACTTC
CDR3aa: CASRVYSYEQYF

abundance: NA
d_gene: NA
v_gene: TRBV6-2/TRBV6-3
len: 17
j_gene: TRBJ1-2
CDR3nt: TGTGCCAGCAGTTACTCCGGCAGGAGTACTGCTAACTATGGCTACACCTTC
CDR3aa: CASSYSGRSTANYGYTF

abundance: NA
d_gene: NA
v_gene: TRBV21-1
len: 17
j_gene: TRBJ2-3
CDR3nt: TGTGCCAGCAGCACTGGGCCGGGACCCTACGAGACAGATACGCAGTATTTT
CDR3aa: CASSTGPGPYETDTQYF

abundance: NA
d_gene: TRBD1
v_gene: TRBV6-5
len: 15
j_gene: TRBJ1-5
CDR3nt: TGTGCCAGCAGTAGACAGGGGCCGGCCTATCAGCCCCAGCATTTT
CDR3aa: CASSRQGPAYQPQHF

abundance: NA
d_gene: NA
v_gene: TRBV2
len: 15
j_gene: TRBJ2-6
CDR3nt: TGTGCCAGCAGGGCCGGGACCTCTGGGGCCAACGTCCTGACTTTC
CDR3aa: CASRAGTSGANVLTF

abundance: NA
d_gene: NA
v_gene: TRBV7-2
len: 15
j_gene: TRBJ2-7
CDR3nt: TGTGCCAGCAGCTTTAAGGGGGATAGCTCCTACGAGCAGTACTTC
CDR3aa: CASSFKGDSSYEQYF

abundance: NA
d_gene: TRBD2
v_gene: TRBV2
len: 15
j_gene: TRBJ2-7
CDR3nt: TGTGCCAGCAGTGTACTAGCGGGCTCAACCTACGAGCAGTACTTC
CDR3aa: CASSVLAGSTYEQYF

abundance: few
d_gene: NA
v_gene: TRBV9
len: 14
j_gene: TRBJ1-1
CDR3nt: TGTGCCAGTGGGGGCGGCGGGCCGAACACTGAAGCTTTCTTT
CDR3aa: CASGGGGPNTEAFF

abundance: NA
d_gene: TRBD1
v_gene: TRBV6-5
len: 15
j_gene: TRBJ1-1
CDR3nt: TGTGCCAGCAGTTACTTGGGACAGGGGTCCACTGAAGCTTTCTTT
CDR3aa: CASSYLGQGSTEAFF

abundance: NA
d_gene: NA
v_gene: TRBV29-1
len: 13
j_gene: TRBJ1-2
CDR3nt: TGCAGCGTTGACCAGAGGTCTAACTATGGCTACACCTTC
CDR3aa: CSVDQRSNYGYTF

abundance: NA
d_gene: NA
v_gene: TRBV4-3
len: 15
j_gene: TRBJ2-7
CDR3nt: TGCGCCAGCAGCCAAGATCCCAGCACAGTGTACGAGCAGTACTTC
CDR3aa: CASSQDPSTVYEQYF

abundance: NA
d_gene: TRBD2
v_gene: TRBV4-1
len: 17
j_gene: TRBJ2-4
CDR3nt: TGCGCCAGCAGCCAGACCTTAGCGGGGGTAGCCAAAAACATTCAGTACTTC
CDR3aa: CASSQTLAGVAKNIQYF

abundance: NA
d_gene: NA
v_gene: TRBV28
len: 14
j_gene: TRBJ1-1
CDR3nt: TGTGCCAGCAGCCAACTCGACAAGAACACTGAAGCTTTCTTT
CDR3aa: CASSQLDKNTEAFF

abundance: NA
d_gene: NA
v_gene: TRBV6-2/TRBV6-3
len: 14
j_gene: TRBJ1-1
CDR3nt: TGTGCCAGCAGTTACTCTATCTGGAACACTGAAGCTTTCTTT
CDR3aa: CASSYSIWNTEAFF

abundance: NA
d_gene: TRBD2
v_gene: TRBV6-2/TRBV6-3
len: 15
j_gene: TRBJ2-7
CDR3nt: TGTGCCAGCAGCCGAACCGGGACTAGCGCCAACGAGCAGTACTTC
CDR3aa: CASSRTGTSANEQYF

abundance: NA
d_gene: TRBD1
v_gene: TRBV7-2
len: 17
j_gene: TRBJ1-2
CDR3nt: TGTGCCAGCAGCTTAGCGCTTTGGGGACAGGGGAAGAGTGGCTACACCTTC
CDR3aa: CASSLALWGQGKSGYTF

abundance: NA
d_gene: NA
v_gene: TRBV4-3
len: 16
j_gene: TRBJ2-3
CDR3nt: TGCGCCAGCAGCCAAGGGACATCTATTAGCACAGATACGCAGTATTTT
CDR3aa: CASSQGTSISTDTQYF

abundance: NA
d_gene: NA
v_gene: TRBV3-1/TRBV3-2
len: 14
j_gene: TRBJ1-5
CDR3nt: TGTGCCAGCAGCCGCCAGACAGGTTCCCAGCCCCAGCATTTT
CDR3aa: CASSRQTGSQPQHF

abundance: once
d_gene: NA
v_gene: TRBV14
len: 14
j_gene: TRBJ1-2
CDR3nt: TGTGCCAGCAGCCAAGAGTCAGCACATTATGGCTACACCTTC
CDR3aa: CASSQESAHYGYTF

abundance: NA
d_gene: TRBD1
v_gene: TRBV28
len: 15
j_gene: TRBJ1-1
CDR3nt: TGTGCCAGCAGTTTGCTCACAGGGGTGAACACTGAAGCTTTCTTT
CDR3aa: CASSLLTGVNTEAFF

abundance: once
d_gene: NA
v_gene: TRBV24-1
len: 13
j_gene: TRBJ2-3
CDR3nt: TGTGCCACCAGTGACACGGACCCTTATACGCAGTATTTT
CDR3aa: CATSDTDPYTQYF

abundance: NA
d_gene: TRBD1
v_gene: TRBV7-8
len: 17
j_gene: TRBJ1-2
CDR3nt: TGTGCCAGCAGCTCACCAGGACAGGGTTCCCCAGGCAAGGGCTACACCTTC
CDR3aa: CASSSPGQGSPGKGYTF

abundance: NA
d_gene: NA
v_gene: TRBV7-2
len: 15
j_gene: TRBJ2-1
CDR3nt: TGTGCCAGCAGCTCCACTGACAGACCCTACAATGAGCAGTTCTTC
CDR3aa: CASSSTDRPYNEQFF

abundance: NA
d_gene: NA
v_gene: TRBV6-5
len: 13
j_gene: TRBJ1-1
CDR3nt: TGTGCCAGCAGCGCTTGGGGTTTCCCTGAAGCTTTCTTT
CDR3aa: CASSAWGFPEAFF

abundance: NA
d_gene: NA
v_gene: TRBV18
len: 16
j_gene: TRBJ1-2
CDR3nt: TGTGCCAGCTCACCATCTCGGACAGTGTGGGGCTATGGCTACACCTTC
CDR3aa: CASSPSRTVWGYGYTF